These 18 T cell receptor beta chains share one sample of origin, sequenced in a study of cytomegalovirus exposure and HLA in healthy donors (dated by TCRdb to the late 2010s). The method was the immunoSEQ multiplex PCR assay. The multiplex PCR relied on a mix of 60 forward primers for TCR Vbeta segments and 13 reverse primers for TCR Jbeta segments. TCRdb carries this immuneACCESS record with in-frame sequences only. Its versions omit some clonotypes, under half of them owing to an unresolved V gene in the studies checked, with the rest unexplained. The sample table on file contains 110,000 to 150,000 clones. Less than 3.5% of the sample is held by the ten biggest clonotypes. Sequenced sample: PBMCs. These receptors all come from a man aged 35-49 years in good health and CMV-seronegative.

This rearrangement joins TRBV5-1 to TRBJ2-1; TRBD1 aligns across 7 bases. Germline V gene sequence: CDR1 SGHRS, CDR2 YFSETQ. The V gene end was trimmed by 1 base and the J gene end by 5 bases; junction bases not matched to a gene: 3. This CDR3 is 14 amino acids long. CDR3 protein: CASSLRDSHNEQFF. The CDR3, as DNA: TGCGCCAGCAGCTTGCGGGACAGCCACAATGAGCAGTTCTTC. Full variable domain (remainder filled in from reference TRBV5-1 and TRBJ2-1): KAGVTQTPRYLIKTRGQQVTLSCSPISGHRSVSWYQQTPGQGLQFLFEYFSETQRNKGNFPGRFSGRQFSNSRSEMNVSTLELGDSALYLCASSLRDSHNEQFFGPGTRLTVL.

The V gene is TRBV6-5, the J gene TRBJ2-7; 8 bases are shared with TRBD1. Germline CDR1 and CDR2: MNHEY and SVGAGI. The trim removed 2 bases at V and 2 bases at J, leaving 5 bases unmatched. This CDR3 contains 15 residues. CDR3 region: CASSYIGTGAYEQYF. CDR3 in DNA: TGTGCCAGCAGTTACATCGGGACAGGAGCCTACGAGCAGTACTTC.

The rearrangement joins TRBV10-3 to TRBJ2-3; TRBD2 matches at 11 bases. The CDR3 consists of 14 residues. V lost 10 bases, J lost 5 bases, and 8 bases stayed unmatched. The germline gives CDR1 ENHRY, CDR2 SYGVKD. CDR3 in amino acids: CATSSGGMRDTQYF. The DNA for the CDR3 is TGTGCCACCTCTAGCGGGGGGATGAGAGATACGCAGTATTTT.

The chain combines TRBV5-1 with TRBJ1-1; 8 nucleotides agree with TRBD1. The trim removed 4 bases at V and 5 bases at J, leaving 10 bases unmatched. Germline assignment: CDR1 SGHRS and CDR2 YFSETQ. The CDR3 consists of 15 residues. The CDR3 DNA is TGCGCCAGCAGCGCAAGGACAGGGAGAGAAACTGAAGCTTTCTTT. As protein: CASSARTGRETEAFF. Full variable domain (outside the CDR3, taken from reference TRBV5-1 and TRBJ1-1): KAGVTQTPRYLIKTRGQQVTLSCSPISGHRSVSWYQQTPGQGLQFLFEYFSETQRNKGNFPGRFSGRQFSNSRSEMNVSTLELGDSALYLCASSARTGRETEAFFGQGTRLTVV.

This sequence joins TRBV18 and TRBJ1-1; the D gene is possibly TRBD1 (6 bases). Germline-derived CDR1 and CDR2 are KGHSH and LQKENI. Trimming took 5 bases from V and 0 from J, leaving 16 bases between them. This CDR3 comprises 16 residues. CDR3 nucleotides: TGTGCCAGCTCATTCTACTTGGACAGACTGAACACTGAAGCTTTCTTT. Translation gives CASSFYLDRLNTEAFF.

The V and J genes are TRBV10-3 and TRBJ1-1, with 7 bases that match TRBD1. This CDR3 region has 15 residues. The germline gives CDR1 ENHRY, CDR2 SYGVKD. V dropped 5 bases and J dropped 4; count of bases not matched to a gene: 10. The CDR3 coding sequence is TGTGCCATCAGTTCGAAAACCGGGACAGCCACTGAAGCTTTCTTT. Protein: CAISSKTGTATEAFF.

V usage is TRBV11-2 and J usage is TRBJ1-2; 11 nucleotides agree with TRBD1. The V segment lost 4 bases and the J segment 8 bases; nucleotides outside the gene matches: 6. The CDR3 consists of 14 residues. Germline CDR1 is SGHAT and CDR2 is FQNNGV. The CDR3 is CASSSWGQGEGYTF. CDR3 bases: TGTGCCAGCAGCTCCTGGGGACAGGGGGAAGGCTACACCTTC.

This chain connects TRBV7-6 to TRBJ1-3; D not resolved. Germline-derived CDR1 and CDR2 are SGHVS and FNYEAQ. Between the trimmed V and J ends, which lost 4 bases and 0 bases, there was a span of 13 bases. CDR3 length: 16 residues. CDR3 in DNA: TGTGCCAGCAGCTCCTCGACACTGAGCTCTGGAAACACCATATATTTT. This gives the protein CASSSSTLSSGNTIYF.

The CDR3 nucleotides are TGTGCCAGCAGCCCCGGACAGACTAGCACAGATACGCAGTATTTT. It encodes CASSPGQTSTDTQYF. This chain joins TRBV9 and TRBJ2-3, with D possibly matching TRBD1 (6 bases). The CDR3 totals 15 residues. Between the trimmed V and J ends, which lost 4 bases and 0 bases, there was a span of 12 bases. Germline V gene lookup returns CDR1 SGDLS and CDR2 YYNGEE.

The gene calls are TRBV14 and TRBJ1-2, with D tentatively TRBD1 (6 bases). This CDR3 spans 14 amino acids. Trimming pared 4 bases from V and 4 bases from J, leaving 13 bases between. Per the germline V gene, CDR1 is SGHDN and CDR2 is FVKESK. Here the CDR3 reads CASSLTDRIYGYTF. CDR3 nucleotides: TGTGCCAGCAGCCTTACCGACAGGATCTATGGCTACACCTTC. The entire variable domain, with the rest obtained from reference TRBV14 and TRBJ1-2, is as follows: EAGVTQFPSHSVIEKGQTVTLRCDPISGHDNLYWYRRVMGKEIKFLLHFVKESKQDESGMPNNRFLAERTGGTYSTLKVQPAELEDSGVYFCASSLTDRIYGYTFGSGTRLTVV.

The V gene is TRBV11-2, the J gene TRBJ2-7; D is possibly TRBD1 (6 bases). From germline, CDR1 is SGHAT and CDR2 FQNNGV. Trimming stripped 5 bases from V and 2 bases from J, with 16 bases between. CDR3 length: 15 amino acids. The CDR3 spells CASSPLGQITYEQYF. CDR3 nucleotide sequence: TGTGCCAGCAGCCCTCTCGGACAGATAACCTACGAGCAGTACTTC.

The chain combines TRBV7-9 with TRBJ1-1; 8 bases line up with TRBD1. This CDR3 has 17 amino acids. With 5 bases clipped from V and 4 bases from J, the junction kept 15 bases outside the gene matches. Germline V gene sequence: CDR1 SEHNR, CDR2 FQNEAQ (reference sequence). CDR3 sequence: CASSPGTGYRGGTEAFF. Written as DNA, the CDR3 is TGTGCCAGCAGCCCGGGGACAGGATATCGGGGAGGCACTGAAGCTTTCTTT.

V and J are TRBV5-4 and TRBJ1-1, with 7 bases identical to TRBD1. Trimming took 4 bases from V and 2 from J; bases not matched to a gene: 8. The CDR3 spans 15 residues. In germline, CDR1 is SGHNT, CDR2 YYREEE (reference sequence). The CDR3 nucleotides are TGTGCCAGCAGCGCCAGGACAGGAGGAAACACTGAAGCTTTCTTT. Translated: CASSARTGGNTEAFF.

The chain carries TRBV18 and TRBJ2-7; D ambiguous. V lost 2 bases to trimming and J lost 2 bases, with 7 bases between them. Germline loops: CDR1 KGHSH, CDR2 LQKENI. There are 13 residues in the CDR3. The CDR3: CASSPEPTYEQYF. The CDR3 region has the DNA TGTGCCAGCTCACCAGAGCCTACCTACGAGCAGTACTTC. Full variable domain (missing parts from reference TRBV18 and TRBJ2-7): NAGVMQNPRHLVRRRGQEARLRCSPMKGHSHVYWYRQLPEEGLKFMVYLQKENIIDESGMPKERFSAEFPKEGPSILRIQQVVRGDSAAYFCASSPEPTYEQYFGPGTRLTVT.

The chain links TRBV5-1 to TRBJ2-3; the match to TRBD2 covers 8 bases. The CDR3 sequence is 15 residues long. CDR1 is SGHRS and CDR2 is YFSETQ in the germline V gene. Trimming removed 0 bases from V and 4 bases from J; junction bases left unmatched: 4. CDR3 in amino acids: CASSLAATSADTQYF. The CDR3 region has the DNA TGCGCCAGCAGCTTGGCGGCGACTAGCGCAGATACGCAGTATTTT.

The V gene is TRBV7-2, the J gene TRBJ1-1; D unresolved. The CDR3 spans 16 residues. The V end lost 5 bases, the J end lost 2 bases, and 18 bases lay between the germline ends. The germline CDR1 and CDR2 sequences are SGHTA and FQGNSA. The CDR3 sequence is CASSPRTIGSNTEAFF. The CDR3 region has the DNA TGTGCCAGCAGCCCGCGCACGATTGGGAGTAACACTGAAGCTTTCTTT.

The chain joins TRBV9 to TRBJ2-5; no reliable D call. The CDR3 is 13 residues long. The V end lost 0 bases, the J end lost 4 bases, and 7 bases lay between the germline ends. Germline lookup yields CDR1 SGDLS and CDR2 YYNGEE. The CDR3 coding sequence is TGTGCCAGCAGCGTAGGCTCTAGAGAGACCCAGTACTTC. Its protein product is CASSVGSRETQYF.

CDR3 sequence (DNA): TGTGCCAGCAGTCTCAAGGGGTTCCCCTACGAGCAGTACTTC. Translation: CASSLKGFPYEQYF. The rearrangement joins TRBV27 to TRBJ2-7; D may be TRBD1 (5 bases). CDR1 is MNHEY and CDR2 is SMNVEV in the germline V gene (reference sequence). Trimming took 5 bases from V and 2 from J, leaving 13 bases between them. The length of the CDR3 is 14 residues.